This entry features one TCR beta chain sequence. TCRdb keeps only in-frame clones here, not all; method: immunoSEQ multiplex PCR. This table has about 49,000 clones, 80% to 95% appearing once. The entry originates in a study of T cell changes during pregnancy in multiple sclerosis. The length of the CDR3 is 16 residues. V was clipped by 5 bases and J by 1 base, with 18 bases between them. Germline V CDR1 and CDR2: SGHTA, FQGNSA. The chain has TRBV7-2 and TRBJ2-7; a possible D gene is TRBD1 (6 bases). The TCR comes from a female donor with multiple sclerosis, enrolled in a pregnancy study. Sequences were derived from peripheral blood, sampled after pregnancy. The DNA for the CDR3 is TGTGCCAGCAGCCGCACAGGGCTGATCGAATCCTACGAGCAGTACTTC. Translating it yields CASSRTGLIESYEQYF.